Following are 19 T cell receptor beta chains from one sample sequenced in a study of regulatory T cells in long-lasting Graves disease. Library construction for TCR beta used iRepertoire HTBI primers and Arm-PCR of CDR3 regions. One entry per CDR3 protein, called by TCRdb with MiXCR from the multiplex PCR reads. This sample yields about 470,000 distinct CDR3 sequences, of which roughly 16% are seen a single time; about 12% belongs to the top ten. Regarding time point: newly diagnosed GD, antithyroid drugs for less than 3 months. There was RNA extracted from PBMCs, and the TCR library was made from it. This sample also belongs to another study, concerning T cells in Graves' hyperthyroidism and ophthalmopathy.

The sequencing here drew on peripheral blood mononuclear cells (PBMCs), taken at new diagnosis, from a patient treated with antithyroid drugs. These receptors were collected from a man aged 35-49 years with Graves disease.

This clonotype was observed many times. This chain connects TRBV2 to TRBJ1-6; unclear D gene. V gave up 2 bases and J gave up 9 bases, with 14 bases separating them. From germline, CDR1 is SNHLY and CDR2 FYNNEI. The CDR3 runs to 15 residues. The CDR3 loop reads CASSERTNLGSPLHF. For the CDR3, the DNA is TGTGCCAGCAGTGAACGCACAAACCTGGGTTCACCCCTCCACTTT.

This clonotype was observed many times. The chain employs TRBV28 and TRBJ2-5; D ambiguous. Trimming removed 6 bases from V and 1 base from J, with 12 bases in between. This CDR3 has 14 residues. CDR1 and CDR2 (germline): MDHEN, SYDVKM. The CDR3: CASSHPKGQETQYF. The CDR3 DNA reads as TGTGCCAGCAGCCATCCGAAGGGCCAAGAGACCCAGTACTTC.

There are many counts of this clonotype. The V gene is TRBV7-9, the J gene TRBJ2-5; D could derive from TRBD1 or TRBD2 (5 bases each). The CDR3 loop spans 17 amino acids. Germline CDR1 is SEHNR and CDR2 is FQNEAQ (reference sequence). Trimming took off 7 bases at V and 3 bases at J, with 24 bases between the two ends. The CDR3 sequence is CASTRGGAGKEEETQYF. CDR3 DNA: TGTGCCAGCACTCGGGGTGGGGCAGGGAAGGAAGAAGAGACCCAGTACTTC.

This clonotype was seen only a few times. The gene calls are TRBV20-1 and TRBJ2-7; 8 nucleotides line up with TRBD2. This CDR3 is 16 amino acids long. Per germline, CDR1 DFQATT and CDR2 SNEGSKA (reference sequence). The junction had 8 bases not matched to a gene; V was cut back by 1 base and J by 0 bases. The chain's CDR3 is CSARVLGTRDSYEQYF. CDR3 in DNA: TGCAGTGCTAGAGTTCTCGGGACTAGGGACTCCTACGAGCAGTACTTC.

In this sample, this clonotype turned up many times. The chain employs TRBV12-3 or TRBV12-4 and TRBJ2-5; 9 bases are a match to TRBD2. The CDR3 contains 15 residues. The trim removed 5 bases at V and 5 bases at J, leaving 9 bases unmatched. The CDR3 bases are TGTGCCAGCAGTGCCCGGCGGGGGGGCGACGAGACCCAGTACTTC. Translated: CASSARRGGDETQYF.

V gene TRBV29-1 combines with J gene TRBJ1-1, with D tentatively TRBD1 (5 bases). The CDR3 sequence is 14 residues long. The V gene lost 5 bases and the J gene lost 0 bases, with 13 bases spanning the gap. Per the germline V gene, CDR1 is SQVTM and CDR2 is ANQGSEA. The CDR3 loop reads CSVYRGEMNTEAFF. As DNA, the CDR3 is TGCAGCGTTTATCGGGGCGAAATGAACACTGAAGCTTTCTTT.

In its sample, this clonotype was seen a few times. The chain joins TRBV19 to TRBJ2-2; 7 bases line up with TRBD2. Looked up from germline, CDR1 is LNHDA and CDR2 is SQIVND (reference sequence). V lost 5 bases to trimming and J lost 0 bases; unmatched junction nucleotides: 3. The CDR3 consists of 15 residues. The CDR3 DNA sequence: TGTGCCAGTAGTGTAAGCGGGGCGAACACCGGGGAGCTGTTTTTT. Translated: CASSVSGANTGELFF.

The chain is built from TRBV20-1 and TRBJ2-1; 9 bases are a match to TRBD2. V trimming: 6 bases; J trimming: 1 base; junction bases outside the gene matches: 7. From germline, CDR1 is DFQATT and CDR2 SNEGSKA (reference sequence). The CDR3 runs to 15 residues. CDR3 amino acids: CSAGSSGRSYNEQFF. The CDR3 region has the DNA TGCAGTGCGGGGTCAAGCGGGAGGTCCTACAATGAGCAGTTCTTC.

Many counts were recorded for this clonotype. This chain connects TRBV11-3 to TRBJ2-3, with 9 bases fitting TRBD2. This CDR3 is built from 16 residues. Germline CDR1 is SGHNT and CDR2 is YENEEA. Trimming removed 1 base from V and 1 base from J; junction bases left unmatched: 3. CDR3 nucleotide sequence: TGTGCCAGCAGCTTAGCAGCGGGGGGAGGCACAGATACGCAGTATTTT. Protein sequence: CASSLAAGGGTDTQYF.

This clonotype appeared many times. This sequence joins TRBV24-1 and TRBJ2-1, with D perhaps matching TRBD1 or TRBD2 (5 bases each). The germline V and J ends were trimmed by 3 bases and 6 bases, with 11 bases remaining between them. CDR1 is KGHDR, CDR2 SFDVKD, per germline. The CDR3 contains 14 residues. CDR3 residues: CATSDPGPPNEQFF. For the CDR3, the DNA is TGTGCCACCAGTGATCCGGGACCTCCCAATGAGCAGTTCTTC.

V is TRBV29-1 and J is TRBJ1-2, with D possibly matching TRBD1 (5 bases). Trimming shortened V by 7 bases and J by 5 bases, and 17 bases separated the two germline ends. The CDR3 spans 13 residues. Germline values: CDR1 SQVTM, CDR2 ANQGSEA. As DNA, the CDR3 is TGCAGCGCCGTCTCCGGGGGAAGTTATGGCTACACCTTC. Translation gives CSAVSGGSYGYTF.

Only a few counts were recorded for this clonotype. The J gene is TRBJ1-2, the V gene TRBV14; D is undetermined. The CDR3 consists of 15 residues. The germline V and J ends were trimmed by 1 base and 3 bases, with 12 bases remaining between them. Germline lookup yields CDR1 SGHDN and CDR2 FVKESK. This CDR3 is CASSQVIGPYYGYTF. For the CDR3, the DNA is TGTGCCAGCAGCCAAGTGATAGGACCATACTATGGCTACACCTTC. Full variable domain (outside the CDR3, taken from reference TRBV14 and TRBJ1-2): EAGVTQFPSHSVIEKGQTVTLRCDPISGHDNLYWYRRVMGKEIKFLLHFVKESKQDESGMPNNRFLAERTGGTYSTLKVQPAELEDSGVYFCASSQVIGPYYGYTFGSGTRLTVV.

This clonotype came up a few times. The chain is built from TRBV28 and TRBJ1-5; no definite D call. V lost 2 bases and J 0 bases, leaving 8 bases between the germline ends. The germline V gene encodes CDR1 MDHEN and CDR2 SYDVKM. The CDR3 is 15 amino acids. The CDR3 DNA reads as TGTGCCAGCAGTTTACCTAGGGCTAGCAATCAGCCCCAGCATTTT. Its protein product is CASSLPRASNQPQHF.

Many counts were recorded for this clonotype. This chain links TRBV20-1 with TRBJ1-5; weak D call: TRBD1 (5 bases). In germline, CDR1 is DFQATT, CDR2 SNEGSKA (reference sequence). This CDR3 spans 17 amino acids. V lost 2 bases to trimming and J lost 0 bases, with 17 bases between them. Here the CDR3 DNA reads TGCAGTGCTAGACCCCCCGGGCGGGGCTATAGCAATCAGCCCCAGCATTTT. Amino acids: CSARPPGRGYSNQPQHF.

This clonotype has just a few counts. The chain has TRBV18 and TRBJ2-1; 9 bases map to TRBD2. The CDR3 has 16 amino acids. V shed 6 bases and J 8 bases; nucleotides not matched to a gene: 14. Germline assignment: CDR1 KGHSH and CDR2 LQKENI. CDR3 in amino acids: CASSLRGSGSTDEQFF. The CDR3, as DNA: TGTGCCAGCTCTCTGCGTGGTAGCGGGAGTACGGATGAGCAGTTCTTC.

This clonotype was observed a few times. The J gene is TRBJ2-1, the V gene TRBV5-8, with 7 bases that match TRBD1. CDR1 is SGHTS and CDR2 is YDEGEE in the germline V gene. The V segment lost 9 bases and the J segment 7 bases; nucleotides outside the gene matches: 10. The CDR3 length is 13 residues. Here the CDR3 reads CATRGRGNNEQFF. Here the CDR3 DNA reads TGTGCCACCCGGGGCAGGGGGAATAATGAGCAGTTCTTC.

There are many counts of this clonotype. The gene calls are TRBV6-1 and TRBJ2-5; TRBD2 is a possible D gene (6 bases). This CDR3 has 17 amino acids. The germline V gene has CDR1 MNHNS and CDR2 SASEGT. V shed 3 bases and J shed 3 bases, with 20 bases lying between them. CDR3 loop: CASSDPLSTSWEETQYF. The DNA for the CDR3 is TGTGCCAGCAGTGACCCTTTATCGACTAGTTGGGAAGAGACCCAGTACTTC.

This clonotype occurred many times. The chain combines TRBV20-1 with TRBJ2-1, with TRBD2 matching over 13 bases. The CDR3 runs to 18 residues. CDR1 is DFQATT, CDR2 SNEGSKA, per germline (reference sequence). J was trimmed by 1 base and V by 4 bases; bases with no gene match: 10. CDR3 residues: CSAMITSGRAGSYNEQFF. DNA for the CDR3: TGCAGTGCTATGATAACTAGCGGGAGGGCCGGGTCCTACAATGAGCAGTTCTTC.

The CDR3 region is CASSLQLTAGVSSYEQYF. The DNA for the CDR3 is TGTGCCAGCAGCCTACAGCTTACGGCGGGGGTGAGCTCCTACGAGCAGTACTTC. The chain links TRBV11-2 to TRBJ2-7, with TRBD2 identical over 7 bases. The CDR3 consists of 18 residues. In germline, CDR1 is SGHAT, CDR2 FQNNGV. Trimming took 5 bases from V and 0 from J; bases not matched to a gene: 16. Based on the CDR3 plus reference TRBV11-2 and TRBJ2-7, the full variable domain is EAGVAQSPRYKIIEKRQSVAFWCNPISGHATLYWYQQILGQGPKLLIQFQNNGVVDDSQLPKDRFSAERLKGVDSTLKIQPAKLEDSAVYLCASSLQLTAGVSSYEQYFGPGTRLTVT.